This T cell receptor (beta chain) was recovered during a study of cytotoxic CD8 clonotypes in ibrutinib-treated CLL (dated by TCRdb to the early 2020s). With respect to the entire study: The cohort included roughly 15 treatment-naive and fewer than 12 relapsed/refractory patients; roughly 17 were IGHV unmutated. Partial responses were observed in about 25 patients and complete responses in 2; after a median follow-up of around 68 months, remission was maintained in approximately 14 patients and progression was observed in some 12. Response samples were obtained after a median of 12 months of treatment, with a range of roughly 6 to 40 months. On average, each sample had roughly 230,000 productive templates and roughly 95,000 productive rearrangements. Of the approximately 86 people in the trial, around 26 had longitudinal samples available. Cryopreserved peripheral blood mononuclear cells were obtained before treatment, at response, and at either sustained remission or disease progression. Every sample from remission and from progressive disease was obtained while the patients were still on ibrutinib.

Details on this clone: Its antigen has not been determined. Base qualities are missing; no much larger clone stands one base away.

Summary of the overall study and its limitations: Lymph node repertoires were not examined, and the timing of sampling was not matched between patients in sustained remission and those whose disease progressed. Clonality increased at ibrutinib response, stayed stable in sustained remission, and fell back toward baseline at progression. At baseline, clonality was higher than in age-matched healthy donors and showed a strong correlation with circulating CD8+ T-cell counts. Public clonotypes were rare and either shrank or stayed stable during treatment, and the rise in clonality at ibrutinib response reflected expansion of private clonotypes.

On a MiSeq, deep resolution sequencing aimed for a depth between 1 in 1 million and 1 in 200,000 T cells, with each clonotype covered around 9.2x on average. TCR beta libraries were generated with the immunoSEQ hsTCRB Kit. The study's own analysis went as follows. Data were analyzed with ImmunoSEQ Data Assistant and ImmunoSEQ Analyzer, with V, D and J genes assigned per IMGT definitions. Clonality was computed as one minus normalized Shannon entropy of productive rearrangement frequencies, ranging from 0 to 1. Only overrepresented clonotypes making up at least 0.05% of each patient's repertoire were included in the public clonotype analysis. Repertoires from approximately 13 age-matched healthy donors in immuneACCESS were used as clonality controls. TCRdb took this table from immuneACCESS and kept in-frame rearrangements with V and J called. Such tables lack part of the clones; where checked against another copy, unresolved V genes explain under half of the gap, and the rest is unexplained. The V and J calls and clone size are taken from that table; D and trimming were inferred from the DNA. The sample profile shows about 140,000 clones; around 93% of them were found once. The ten most abundant clones make up less than 14% of the sample.

The intended sense of this specimen's time point label: approximately eleven months on ibrutinib. Approximately 2 micrograms of genomic DNA were extracted from cryopreserved PBMCs for TCR beta library preparation. Longitudinal blood samples from CLL patients on ibrutinib monotherapy underwent high-throughput TCR beta sequencing. The patients took part in an open-label, single-center phase 2 trial of ibrutinib monotherapy. The junction shows trimming of 4 bases on V and 11 bases on J, and the gene matches do not reach 5 bases of it. Sequences DFQATT (CDR1) and SNEGSKA (CDR2) are obtained from the germline V gene (reference sequence). CDR3 length: 11 amino acids, cysteine to phenylalanine. Just CDR3 DNA is preserved here, 33 bases in frame from base 1.

This sample comprised PBMCs, obtained after 12 months of ibrutinib treatment. The sequence was collected from a human donor with chronic lymphocytic leukemia. This chain is built from TRBV20-1 and TRBJ1-1, with TRBD1 identical over 9 junction bases. The nucleotide sequence is TGCAGTGCTATAACAGGGGGCCAGGCTTTCTTT. Its coded protein is CSAITGGQAFF.